This TCR beta chain was retrieved from a study of response to subunit inactivated influenza vaccine (dated by TCRdb to about 2018). Concerning the study at large: The study used deep quantitative T cell receptor repertoire profiling to track responses to a trivalent subunit inactivated influenza vaccine. Overall study outcomes, separate from this receptor: According to the authors, only a limited number of new T cells may be recruited by each seasonal influenza vaccination.

Libraries were constructed by RT-PCR. The data were produced on an Illumina HiSeq 2500. TCRdb took the public reads, trimmed them with fastp at Q25, ran MiXCR for clone calling and kept in-frame beta chains. Every CDR3 protein is listed once, alongside the most common genes and DNA of its rows. Recorded for this sample are 150,000 or so distinct CDR3 sequences; about a tenth of them occurred a single time. The ten largest make up roughly 12% of the sample. Turning to this clonotype: It has no known antigen specificity. No much larger clone is present one base from it, and per-base qualities are unavailable.

The CDR3 holds 14 amino acids from the cysteine to the phenylalanine. The read is trimmed to its CDR3 DNA, 42 bases read in frame from base 1. Reading the germline V gene (reference sequence) gives CDR1 DFQATT and CDR2 SNEGSKA. V and J are trimmed by 4 bases and 5 bases, and the gene matches miss 4 bases of the junction. Read against the paper, the sample's time point label means: more than 40 days after influenza vaccine administration. The rearrangement combines TRBV20-1 with TRBJ2-1; 11 bases in the junction line up with TRBD2. The sequenced sample was non-naive T cells sorted from PBMCs, obtained about 6 weeks after vaccination. Read against the paper, the sample's cell subset or site label means: memory T cell fraction. The source of this sequence is a man in his fifties or sixties who received an inactivated influenza vaccine. Donor details come from another sample of the same person, matched by shared clones. The nucleotides read TGCAGTGCTACCGGGACTAGCGGAAACAATGAGCAGTTCTTC. This is translated as CSATGTSGNNEQFF.